What follows are 10 T cell receptor beta chains derived from one specimen sequenced in a study of beta chain features in type 1 diabetes. Expressed TCRB transcripts were sequenced because the isolated RNA had all been reverse transcribed beforehand. Produced via immunoSEQ multiplex PCR; TCRdb's table is partial and in-frame only. The table records hundreds of thousands of clones, under 15% of them present only once. These receptors have no identified antigens. Findings of the study overall: Shorter TCRB CDR3s, moderately but significantly so, marked every one of the four CD4+ subsets in Type 1 diabetes patients.

Input material: naive CD4+ T cells from blood. Receptor source: a man aged 18-30 years with type 1 diabetes.

This clone was seen a few times. CDR3 sequence reads: CASSQQGGSNQPQHF. The DNA of the CDR3 is TGCGCCAGCAGTCAACAGGGCGGGAGCAATCAGCCCCAGCATTTT. This chain connects TRBV10-2 to TRBJ1-5; tentatively, D is TRBD1 (6 bases). The CDR3 is 15 amino acids. The V end lost 5 bases, the J end lost 1 base, and 12 bases lay between the germline ends. Germline V gene lookup returns CDR1 WSHSY and CDR2 SAAADI.

This clone turned up a few times. V gene TRBV7-2 combines with J gene TRBJ1-2; no reliable D call. V lost 3 bases and J lost 3, with 5 bases in between. CDR1 and CDR2 from the germline V gene are SGHTA and FQGNSA. This CDR3 is 12 amino acids long. DNA for the CDR3: TGTGCCAGCAGCTTCCAGGACTATGGCTACACCTTC. As protein: CASSFQDYGYTF.

This chain links TRBV30 with TRBJ1-1; the D is unclear. There are 14 residues in the CDR3. V lost 4 bases and J 1 base, leaving 13 bases between the germline ends. From germline, CDR1 is GTSNPN and CDR2 SVGIG (reference sequence). CDR3 residues: CAWTRQGKNTEAFF. As DNA, the CDR3 is TGTGCCTGGACTCGGCAAGGAAAGAACACTGAAGCTTTCTTT.

This clone was seen only a few times. The chain uses TRBV14 and TRBJ2-5, with 12 bases aligning to TRBD2. CDR3 length: 16 residues. After removal of 0 bases from V and 6 bases from J, the junction contained 5 bases not matched to a gene. The germline V gene has CDR1 SGHDN and CDR2 FVKESK. The CDR3 DNA follows: TGTGCCAGCAGCCAAGATCTAACTAGCGGGGGGAAGACCCAGTACTTC. Translating gives CASSQDLTSGGKTQYF.

In this sample, this clone turned up a few times. This same CDR3 is encoded by further DNA sequences in the sample. This sequence joins TRBV6-1 and TRBJ2-3; unclear D gene. Looked up from germline, CDR1 is MNHNS and CDR2 is SASEGT. The CDR3 runs 12 residues. The V gene lost 0 bases and the J gene lost 5 bases, with 3 bases spanning the gap. CDR3 coding DNA: TGTGCCAGCAGTGAAGCGGGAGATACGCAGTATTTT. Translation: CASSEAGDTQYF.

This clone was counted between two and nine times. V and J are TRBV6-1 and TRBJ2-1, with D unclear. The V end lost 10 bases, the J end lost 10 bases, and 17 bases lay between the germline ends. The CDR3 is 12 amino acids. From germline, CDR1 is MNHNS and CDR2 SASEGT. CDR3 nucleotide sequence: TGTGCCACCTCGGCCAGCCTAAGGGAGCAGTTCTTC. The encoded protein is CATSASLREQFF.

This clone has only a few counts. Other DNA sequences in the same sample also yield this CDR3. The V and J genes are TRBV30 and TRBJ2-6; D call uncertain. The V gene's germline CDR1 is GTSNPN and CDR2 SVGIG (reference sequence). The CDR3 is 12 amino acids. Trimming took 2 bases from V and 2 from J, leaving 1 base between them. This chain's CDR3 is CAWSTGANVLTF. CDR3 DNA: TGTGCCTGGAGTACTGGGGCCAACGTCCTGACTTTC.

The V and J genes are TRBV25-1 and TRBJ2-1, with D possibly being TRBD1 (5 bases). The V end was cut by 3 bases, the J end by 6 bases, with 6 bases between. Germline V CDR1 and CDR2: MGHDK, SYGVNS. This CDR3 region has 12 residues. CDR3: CASSDQGNEQFF. The CDR3 coding sequence is TGTGCCAGCAGTGATCAGGGCAATGAGCAGTTCTTC.

This clone was recorded once. The chain is built from TRBV9 and TRBJ1-3; D call uncertain. The germline V gene encodes CDR1 SGDLS and CDR2 YYNGEE. The CDR3 is 16 residues long. Trimming took off 2 bases at V and 4 bases at J, with 16 bases between the two ends. CDR3 protein: CASSVKPSGTGNTIYF. CDR3 nucleotide sequence: TGTGCCAGCAGCGTCAAACCTTCCGGTACAGGAAACACCATATATTTT.

The chain couples TRBV28 to TRBJ1-1; D unclear. Germline V gene sequence: CDR1 MDHEN, CDR2 SYDVKM. Trimming shortened V by 5 bases and J by 3 bases, and 7 bases separated the two germline ends. This CDR3 spans 12 amino acids. The CDR3 DNA reads as TGTGCCAGCAGTCTGAGCCACACTGAAGCTTTCTTT. Residues: CASSLSHTEAFF.